The rows below give T cell receptor beta chains drawn from one sample of a study of CD8+CD57+ T cells in acquired aplastic anemia. TCRdb reprocessed the reads via MiXCR and lists one record per CDR3 protein. The table includes some 130,000 distinct CDR3 sequences, about half detected once. The sequenced material came from sorted CD4+, CD8+, or CD8+CD57+ T cells (not recorded which) from PBMCs. All receptors come from a human donor in good health, serving as a control. Each CDR3 is given with its conserved first and last residue. The D gene is left open where the match is weak. A clone size is listed for some rows: how often the clone was seen (once, few, many), or a class if it is expanded.

D,V,size,J,CDR3,DNA
TRBD1,TRBV27,many,TRBJ1-2,CASSSRRHWTGADGYTF,TGTGCCAGCAGCTCACGGCGCCACTGGACAGGGGCAGATGGCTACACCTTC
NA,TRBV2,NA,TRBJ2-3,CASSNQGLATDTQYF,TGTGCCAGCTCCAATCAAGGGCTTGCGACAGATACGCAGTATTTT
NA,TRBV2,medium-sized,TRBJ1-6,CASSEGRGVRLLHF,TGTGCCAGCAGTGAAGGCAGGGGCGTCCGTCTCCTCCACTTT
TRBD2,TRBV20-1,many,TRBJ2-1,CSARTSGGLQFYNEQFF,TGCAGTGCCCGTACTAGCGGGGGGCTACAATTCTACAATGAGCAGTTCTTC
NA,TRBV12-3/TRBV12-4,NA,TRBJ1-2,CASMTSRGGSYGYTF,TGTGCCAGCATGACCAGTAGGGGTGGTAGCTATGGCTACACCTTC
NA,TRBV12-3/TRBV12-4,NA,TRBJ2-7,CASRGGTGPTYEQYF,TGTGCCAGCAGGGGAGGGACAGGTCCGACCTACGAGCAGTACTTC
TRBD1,TRBV24-1,few,TRBJ1-2,CATKDRGALDGYTF,TGTGCCACCAAGGACAGGGGGGCCTTGGATGGCTACACCTTC
NA,TRBV2,NA,TRBJ1-6,CASRPTDSNNSPLHF,TGTGCCAGCCGACCGACGGACAGCAATAATTCACCCCTCCACTTT
TRBD1,TRBV10-3,NA,TRBJ2-1,CAIKGQDRGNEQFF,TGTGCCATCAAGGGTCAGGACAGGGGTAATGAGCAGTTCTTC
NA,TRBV30,many,TRBJ1-3,CASSRASGNTIYF,TGTGCCAGTTCCAGGGCTTCTGGAAACACCATATATTTT
NA,TRBV7-2,many,TRBJ1-3,CASSLAQGGNTIYF,TGTGCCAGCAGCTTAGCGCAGGGGGGAAACACCATATATTTT
NA,TRBV12-3/TRBV12-4,many,TRBJ1-6,CASSLALGSPLHF,TGTGCCAGCAGTTTAGCGCTAGGTTCACCCCTCCACTTT
TRBD1,TRBV10-3,NA,TRBJ2-7,CAISAGTGGYEQYF,TGTGCCATCAGTGCTGGGACAGGGGGCTACGAGCAGTACTTC
TRBD1,TRBV5-6,NA,TRBJ1-2,CASSLRGQGFDGYTF,TGTGCCAGCAGCCTGAGGGGACAGGGGTTCGATGGCTACACCTTC
NA,TRBV20-1,once,TRBJ2-5,CSARGPSQETQYF,TGCAGTGCTAGAGGGCCTTCCCAAGAGACCCAGTACTTC
NA,TRBV25-1,NA,TRBJ1-3,CASSGLQGRRSSGNTIYF,TGTGCCAGCAGTGGATTACAGGGCCGGAGGTCCTCTGGAAACACCATATATTTT
NA,TRBV4-3,NA,TRBJ1-6,CASSQGSPGGDNSPLHF,TGCGCCAGCAGCCAAGGGTCCCCGGGGGGCGATAATTCACCCCTCCACTTT
NA,TRBV7-8,NA,TRBJ2-3,CASSSNTDTQYF,TGTGCCAGCAGCTCCAACACGGATACGCAGTATTTT
NA,TRBV9,NA,TRBJ1-1,CASSSRRGGTEAFF,TGTGCCAGCAGCTCACGTCGGGGCGGGACTGAAGCTTTCTTT
NA,TRBV2,NA,TRBJ1-2,CASSLDLRYYGYTF,TGTGCCAGCAGTCTAGACCTGAGATACTATGGCTACACCTTC
TRBD1,TRBV11-1,many,TRBJ1-3,CASSPGGVGTGNTIYF,TGTGCCAGCAGTCCAGGGGGCGTAGGAACTGGAAACACCATATATTTT
TRBD2,TRBV6-6,many,TRBJ2-3,CASSYQRGGADTQYF,TGTGCCAGCAGTTACCAGCGGGGGGGCGCAGATACGCAGTATTTT
NA,TRBV19,many,TRBJ1-2,CASSIGRGRTYGYTF,TGTGCCAGTAGTATAGGGCGAGGACGGACCTATGGCTACACCTTC
NA,TRBV9,NA,TRBJ1-1,CASSPGGRNAFF,TGTGCCAGCAGCCCGGGGGGCCGGAATGCTTTCTTT
TRBD1,TRBV29-1,NA,TRBJ2-5,CSVDGTGLETQYF,TGCAGCGTTGACGGGACAGGTTTAGAGACCCAGTACTTC
NA,TRBV18,many,TRBJ1-6,CASSKSDMGANSPLHF,TGTGCCAGCTCAAAGTCGGACATGGGGGCCAATTCACCCCTCCACTTT
TRBD2,TRBV7-2,many,TRBJ2-1,CASSSQLAGEQFF,TGTGCCAGCAGCAGCCAGCTAGCGGGGGAGCAGTTCTTC
NA,TRBV7-2,NA,TRBJ1-2,CASSPRNGNYGYTF,TGTGCCAGCAGCCCGCGGAATGGAAACTATGGCTACACCTTC
NA,TRBV7-9,NA,TRBJ1-1,CASSFFGNTEAFF,TGTGCCAGCAGCTTTTTTGGGAACACTGAAGCTTTCTTT
NA,TRBV12-3/TRBV12-4,many,TRBJ2-1,CASSLEGSSYNEQFF,TGTGCCAGCAGTTTAGAGGGGAGCTCCTACAATGAGCAGTTCTTC
NA,TRBV7-8,many,TRBJ2-7,CASSLRGGPYEQYF,TGTGCCAGCAGCTTAAGGGGGGGCCCCTACGAGCAGTACTTC
NA,TRBV19,NA,TRBJ2-5,CASSIARDQGETQYF,TGTGCCAGTAGTATAGCCCGGGACCAGGGGGAGACCCAGTACTTC
NA,TRBV9,many,TRBJ1-3,CASSVDPRTDSGNTIYF,TGTGCCAGCAGCGTAGACCCGAGGACGGACTCTGGAAACACCATATATTTT
NA,TRBV7-9,many,TRBJ1-2,CASSFLEESPYGYTF,TGTGCCAGCAGCTTTCTCGAGGAATCCCCCTATGGCTACACCTTC
TRBD2,TRBV11-2,many,TRBJ2-7,CASSFPPAGGLGEQYF,TGTGCCAGCAGCTTCCCTCCAGCGGGGGGGCTCGGGGAGCAGTACTTC
TRBD1,TRBV6-1,NA,TRBJ1-4,CASSDGGAGGSEKLFF,TGTGCCAGCAGTGACGGAGGGGCAGGGGGCAGTGAAAAACTGTTTTTT
NA,TRBV24-1,NA,TRBJ2-3,CATSVPDPRGADTQYF,TGTGCCACCAGTGTTCCCGATCCACGCGGCGCAGATACGCAGTATTTT
NA,TRBV12-3/TRBV12-4,many,TRBJ1-2,CASSFWVSGYGYTF,TGTGCCAGCAGTTTTTGGGTATCTGGCTATGGCTACACCTTC
NA,TRBV5-6,many,TRBJ2-7,CASSSSYEQYF,TGTGCCAGCAGCTCCTCCTACGAGCAGTACTTC
NA,TRBV6-1,many,TRBJ2-7,CASSDFGVGSYEQYF,TGTGCCAGCAGTGATTTCGGGGTGGGCTCCTACGAGCAGTACTTC
NA,TRBV7-6,NA,TRBJ2-3,CASSPPGASTDTQYF,TGTGCCAGCAGCCCTCCCGGGGCCAGCACAGATACGCAGTATTTT
NA,TRBV10-2,NA,TRBJ1-2,CASSESGAGVRYGYTF,TGCGCCAGCAGTGAGTCGGGGGCAGGGGTCCGCTATGGCTACACCTTC
TRBD1,TRBV29-1,NA,TRBJ1-1,CSVAGTANTEAFF,TGCAGCGTTGCGGGGACAGCTAACACTGAAGCTTTCTTT
TRBD1,TRBV10-3,NA,TRBJ1-6,CAISEVGDRAGSPLHF,TGTGCCATCAGTGAAGTTGGGGACAGGGCCGGCTCACCCCTCCACTTT
NA,TRBV6-1,many,TRBJ1-5,CASVIGMYDNQPQHF,TGTGCCAGCGTGATTGGGATGTACGACAATCAGCCCCAGCATTTT
TRBD2,TRBV7-4,NA,TRBJ2-3,CASSLPLAGGPGDTQYF,TGTGCCAGCAGCTTACCTCTAGCGGGGGGGCCAGGAGATACGCAGTATTTT
TRBD1,TRBV9,many,TRBJ2-7,CASSEGQGVTYEQYF,TGTGCCAGCAGCGAGGGGCAGGGGGTGACCTACGAGCAGTACTTC
NA,TRBV2,NA,TRBJ1-1,CASTVSRDTEAFF,TGTGCCAGCACAGTAAGTAGGGACACTGAAGCTTTCTTT
TRBD1,TRBV14,many,TRBJ1-2,CASSHSGGNYGYTF,TGTGCCAGCAGCCACTCAGGGGGGAACTATGGCTACACCTTC
TRBD1,TRBV6-1,many,TRBJ2-7,CASLLDRGYEQYF,TGTGCGAGCCTCCTAGACAGGGGCTACGAGCAGTACTTC
TRBD1,TRBV10-3,many,TRBJ1-1,CAISGRTGVNTEAFF,TGTGCCATCAGTGGAAGGACAGGGGTGAACACTGAAGCTTTCTTT
TRBD1,TRBV5-4,NA,TRBJ2-7,CASSLAVSLQGSNEQYF,TGTGCCAGCAGCTTGGCCGTATCACTACAGGGGTCTAACGAGCAGTACTTC
TRBD1,TRBV12-3/TRBV12-4,once,TRBJ1-2,CASTYRGNYGYTF,TGTGCCAGCACCTACAGGGGAAACTATGGCTACACCTTC
NA,TRBV18,NA,TRBJ1-1,CANSPARGREAFF,TGTGCCAACTCACCTGCTCGTGGCCGGGAAGCTTTCTTT
NA,TRBV20-1,few,TRBJ1-1,CSASAQGQLATEAFF,TGCAGTGCTAGTGCCCAAGGACAGTTAGCGACTGAAGCTTTCTTT